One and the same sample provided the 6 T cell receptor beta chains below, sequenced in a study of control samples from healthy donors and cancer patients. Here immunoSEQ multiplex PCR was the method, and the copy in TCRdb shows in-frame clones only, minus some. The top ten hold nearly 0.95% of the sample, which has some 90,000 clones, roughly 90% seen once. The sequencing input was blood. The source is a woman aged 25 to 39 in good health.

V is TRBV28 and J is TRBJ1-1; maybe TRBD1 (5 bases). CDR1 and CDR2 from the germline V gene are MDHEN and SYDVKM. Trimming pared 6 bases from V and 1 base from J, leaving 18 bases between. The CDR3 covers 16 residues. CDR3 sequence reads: CASSPRGRSRNTEAFF. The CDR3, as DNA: TGTGCCAGCAGCCCCCGGGGGAGGAGCAGGAACACTGAAGCTTTCTTT.

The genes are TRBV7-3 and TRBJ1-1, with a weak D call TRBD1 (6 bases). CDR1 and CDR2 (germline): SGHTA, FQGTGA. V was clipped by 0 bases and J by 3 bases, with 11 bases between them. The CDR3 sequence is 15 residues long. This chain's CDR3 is CASSLTRGVYTEAFF. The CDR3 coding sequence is TGTGCCAGCAGCTTAACCAGGGGAGTGTACACTGAAGCTTTCTTT.

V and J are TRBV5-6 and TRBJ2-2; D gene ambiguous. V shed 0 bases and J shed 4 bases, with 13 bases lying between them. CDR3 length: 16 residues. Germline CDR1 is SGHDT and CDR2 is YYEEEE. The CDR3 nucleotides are TGTGCCAGCAGCTTGGTCCCAACTTGGGGCACCGGGGAGCTGTTTTTT. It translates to CASSLVPTWGTGELFF. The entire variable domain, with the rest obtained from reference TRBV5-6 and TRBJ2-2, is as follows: DAGVTQSPTHLIKTRGQQVTLRCSPKSGHDTVSWYQQALGQGPQFIFQYYEEEERQRGNFPDRFSGHQFPNYSSELNVNALLLGDSALYLCASSLVPTWGTGELFFGEGSRLTVL.

CDR3 sequence (DNA): TGTGCCAGCAGCTCGGGACTGACTACTGAAGCTTTCTTT. This codes for CASSSGLTTEAFF. The rearrangement links TRBV11-2 to TRBJ1-1, with a tentative D call TRBD1 (5 bases). Germline loops: CDR1 SGHAT, CDR2 FQNNGV. This CDR3 comprises 13 residues. V was shortened by 4 bases and J by 5 bases, with 11 bases between the two germline ends.

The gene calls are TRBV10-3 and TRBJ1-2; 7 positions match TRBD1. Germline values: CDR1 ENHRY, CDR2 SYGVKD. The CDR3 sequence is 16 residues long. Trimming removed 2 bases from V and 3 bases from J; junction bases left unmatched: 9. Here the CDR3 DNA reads TGTGCCATCAGTGAGCAAAGGCAGGGGGGGGACTATGGCTACACCTTC. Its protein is CAISEQRQGGDYGYTF.

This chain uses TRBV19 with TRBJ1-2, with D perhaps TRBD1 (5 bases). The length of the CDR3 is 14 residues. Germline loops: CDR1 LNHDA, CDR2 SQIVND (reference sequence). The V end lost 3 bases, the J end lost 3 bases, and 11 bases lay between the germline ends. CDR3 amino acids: CASSIGTGYYGYTF. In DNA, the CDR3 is TGTGCCAGTAGTATCGGTACAGGATACTATGGCTACACCTTC.